A selection of T cell receptor beta chains follows, all from one sample in a study of T cells in pancreatic ductal adenocarcinoma. Profiled with immunoSEQ multiplex PCR; TCRdb holds only in-frame clones, not every one. Of over 15,000 clones listed, more than 70% are singletons. The sequenced sample consisted of PBMCs. The receptor set was obtained from a human donor with pancreatic ductal adenocarcinoma. Both conserved end residues are part of each CDR3. Not all rows give a size; the values are once, few, many and, for expanded clones, a class.

j_call	clone_size	cdr3_length	v_call	cdr3_aa
TRBJ2-3	NA	15	TRBV5-4	CASSLSSGATDTQYF
TRBJ1-1	NA	15	TRBV2	CASSVDALMNTEAFF
TRBJ2-2	NA	13	TRBV28	CASSSSNTGELFF
TRBJ2-2	NA	14	TRBV5-1	CASSLRGNPGELFF
TRBJ1-3	NA	14	TRBV5-1	CASSQDSSGNTIYF
TRBJ2-7	NA	11	TRBV5-1	CASSLRAEQYF
TRBJ1-2	NA	12	TRBV7-2	CASSSGDYGYTF
TRBJ1-5	NA	15	TRBV28	CASSPFDRAGQPQHF
TRBJ2-2	NA	16	TRBV6-1	CASSEYVGSNTGELFF
TRBJ2-3	once	15	TRBV5-6	CASSLVSGGTDTQYF
TRBJ2-7	once	14	TRBV6-5	CASSWDSSSYEQYF
TRBJ2-7	NA	14	TRBV2	CASNLQEGLYEQYF
TRBJ2-2	NA	16	TRBV7-2	CASSLPRTQATGELFF
TRBJ1-2	few	14	TRBV5-6	CASRYRGQLYGYTF
TRBJ2-5	NA	13	TRBV5-1	CASSRTMGETQYF
TRBJ1-1	NA	13	TRBV6-5	CASRGHQNTEAFF
TRBJ2-7	few	16	TRBV9	CASSVGVSGGFYEQYF
TRBJ1-6	NA	15	TRBV11-3	CASSFNGQPNSPLHF
TRBJ1-2	NA	15	TRBV19	CASSLRQGAHSDYTF
TRBJ2-2	NA	18	TRBV9	CASSVDGAGELSGGELFF
TRBJ2-1	NA	12	TRBV28	CASTGGRDEQFF
TRBJ1-5	once	14	TRBV30	CAWMDGQGNQPQHF
TRBJ1-1	once	15	TRBV11-2	CASSPPTGWDTEAFF
TRBJ2-2	NA	15	TRBV5-1	CASSLAGANTGELFF
TRBJ2-2	NA	14	TRBV6-5	CASSNNKNTGELFF
TRBJ2-1	NA	15	TRBV2	CASRRDSNSYNEQFF
TRBJ2-1	NA	11	TRBV29-1	CSVSIVNEQFF
TRBJ1-2	NA	10	TRBV29-1	CTVDDYGYTF
TRBJ2-7	few	15	TRBV18	CASSPPLDNSYEQYF
TRBJ1-5	once	13	TRBV29-1	CSVGGVGNQPQHF
TRBJ1-1	NA	13	TRBV5-1	CASSWGGQAGAFF
TRBJ2-2	NA	15	TRBV9	CASSVWGGNTGELFF
TRBJ2-5	NA	15	TRBV5-1	CASSSQGTGGETQYF
TRBJ1-6	NA	13	TRBV6-1	CATERGYNSPLHF
TRBJ2-7	NA	14	TRBV5-1	CASSPRTSTYEQYF
TRBJ2-5	once	14	TRBV11-2	CASSLRQGGQTQYF
TRBJ2-6	NA	16	TRBV5-4	CASSLWRGSGANVLTF
TRBJ1-2	NA	15	TRBV19	CASSNPGQGDYGYTF
TRBJ2-6	NA	17	TRBV28	CASSSGQIISGANVLTF
TRBJ2-2	once	13	TRBV9	CASSVEATGELFF
TRBJ2-7	NA	14	TRBV7-2	CASSLGRGSYEQYF
TRBJ2-1	few	15	TRBV7-8	CASSLGASAYNEQFF
TRBJ1-5	NA	14	TRBV19	CASRSGIGNQPQHF
TRBJ2-1	NA	18	TRBV5-1	CASSSPGGSGGLYNEQFF
TRBJ2-2	NA	14	TRBV15	CATQDRELTGELFF
TRBJ1-5	NA	17	TRBV5-6	CASSPEKAQALNQPQHF
TRBJ2-1	NA	15	TRBV5-4	CASSFVRQGYNEQFF
TRBJ2-5	NA	13	TRBV9	CASSRRVRETQYF
TRBJ2-7	NA	15	TRBV28	CASSETGGPHPGQYF
TRBJ2-5	NA	15	TRBV19	CASSPWDRGVETQYF
TRBJ2-3	NA	15	TRBV5-6	CASSFWRGGTDTQYF
TRBJ1-1	NA	15	TRBV6-1	CASSWRGRMNTEAFF
TRBJ2-7	few	16	TRBV5-4	CASSLSGTGAFYEQYF
TRBJ2-7	NA	13	TRBV11-2	CASSLAASGTYLF
TRBJ1-2	few	15	TRBV14	CASSPTLGGTFGYTF
TRBJ2-7	NA	15	TRBV11-3	CASSATGTGVGEQYF
TRBJ1-3	once	16	TRBV30	CAWSRQGIPSGNTIYF